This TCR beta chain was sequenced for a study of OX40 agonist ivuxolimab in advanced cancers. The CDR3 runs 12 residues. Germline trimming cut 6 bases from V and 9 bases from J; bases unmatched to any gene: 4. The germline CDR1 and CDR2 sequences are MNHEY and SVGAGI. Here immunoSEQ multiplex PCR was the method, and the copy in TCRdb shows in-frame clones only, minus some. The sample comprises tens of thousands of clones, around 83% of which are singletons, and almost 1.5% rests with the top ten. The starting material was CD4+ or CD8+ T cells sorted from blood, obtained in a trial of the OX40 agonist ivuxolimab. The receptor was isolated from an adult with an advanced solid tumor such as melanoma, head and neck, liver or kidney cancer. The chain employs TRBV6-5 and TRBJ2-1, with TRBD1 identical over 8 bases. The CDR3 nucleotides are TGTGCCAGCAGCACTACAGGGGGTGAGCAGTTCTTC. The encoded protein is CASSTTGGEQFF.